These 30 T cell receptor beta chains were sequenced from one sample in a study of cytomegalovirus exposure and HLA in healthy donors. Primers for the PCR totalled 60 Vbeta and 13 Jbeta. Assay used: immunoSEQ multiplex PCR; TCRdb lists only in-frame clones, some missing. Of 95,000 to 150,000 clones detected, around 66% appear once; the ten largest clones hold less than 9%. Sequenced sample: PBMCs. Source of these receptors: a woman in her forties in good health and CMV-seropositive.

The genes are TRBV2 and TRBJ2-3, with 11 bases lining up with TRBD2. With 6 bases clipped from V and 0 bases from J, the junction kept 2 bases outside the gene matches. Germline V gives CDR1 SNHLY, CDR2 FYNNEI. This CDR3 contains 15 residues. CDR3 nucleotide sequence: TGTGCCAGCAGGACTAGCGGGGCTAGCACAGATACGCAGTATTTT. Its translation: CASRTSGASTDTQYF.

The chain is built from TRBV11-2 and TRBJ2-2, with 12 positions matching TRBD2. CDR3 size: 15 residues. The V gene end was trimmed by 2 bases and the J gene end by 6 bases; junction bases not matched to a gene: 1. Germline V gives CDR1 SGHAT, CDR2 FQNNGV. The CDR3 nucleotides are TGTGCCAGCAGCTTACTAGCGGGAGGGGCCGGGGAGCTGTTTTTT. Its protein product is CASSLLAGGAGELFF.

This chain joins TRBV5-1 and TRBJ2-7; D perhaps matches TRBD1 (5 bases). The CDR3 extends over 15 amino acids. Per germline, CDR1 SGHRS and CDR2 YFSETQ. Trimming pared 1 base from V and 2 bases from J, leaving 13 bases between. The CDR3 region is CASSLSQGSPYEQYF. The CDR3 nucleotides read TGCGCCAGCAGCTTGAGTCAGGGTAGTCCCTACGAGCAGTACTTC.

The chain carries TRBV7-2 and TRBJ2-7; D is possibly TRBD2 (6 bases). With 3 bases removed from V and 2 bases from J, the gap between germline ends came to 11 bases. CDR1 and CDR2 (germline): SGHTA, FQGNSA. This CDR3 spans 14 amino acids. DNA for the CDR3: TGTGCCAGCAGCTTGGGACTTCTTCCCTACGAGCAGTACTTC. It encodes CASSLGLLPYEQYF.

This clone was counted between two and nine times. V is TRBV7-3 and J is TRBJ1-1; no reliable D call. Germline-derived CDR1 and CDR2 are SGHTA and FQGTGA. V lost 0 bases to trimming and J lost 9 bases, with 11 bases between them. The CDR3 has 13 amino acids. Here the CDR3 reads CASSLTGSGQAFF. The CDR3 DNA sequence: TGTGCCAGCAGCTTAACTGGATCAGGTCAAGCTTTCTTT.

This clone was detected a few times. The DNA for the CDR3 is TGTGCCAGCTCACGAGGGAGCCCAGCCTACGAGCAGTACTTC. Protein product: CASSRGSPAYEQYF. This sequence joins TRBV18 and TRBJ2-7, with a weak D call TRBD2 (5 bases). Trimming left V 4 bases short and J 2 bases short, with 12 bases between. This CDR3 is 14 amino acids long. CDR1 KGHSH and CDR2 LQKENI come from the germline V gene.

The CDR3 loop is CASSSDRGSGANVLTF. The CDR3 bases are TGCGCCAGCAGCTCAGACAGGGGGAGTGGGGCCAACGTCCTGACTTTC. The chain employs TRBV5-1 and TRBJ2-6, with 9 bases lining up with TRBD1. The CDR3 is 16 residues long. V shed 3 bases, J shed 3 bases, and the junction held 4 bases outside the gene matches. CDR1 is SGHRS, CDR2 YFSETQ, per germline.

The chain carries TRBV18 and TRBJ1-4; unclear D gene. V shed 3 bases and J shed 11 bases, with 10 bases lying between them. Germline lookup yields CDR1 KGHSH and CDR2 LQKENI. CDR3 length: 12 amino acids. In DNA form, the CDR3 reads TGTGCCAGCTCACCCGGGTCGGGGAAACTGTTTTTT. It translates to CASSPGSGKLFF.

A few counts support this clone. The chain recombines TRBV5-1 with TRBJ1-1; 10 nucleotides align to TRBD1. Germline CDR1 reads SGHRS; CDR2 reads YFSETQ. J gave up 3 bases and V 4 bases, and 9 bases lay outside the gene matches. The CDR3 is made up of 16 amino acids. CDR3 amino acids: CASSHGPGQGDTEAFF. CDR3 nucleotide sequence: TGCGCCAGCAGCCATGGACCCGGACAGGGGGACACTGAAGCTTTCTTT.

The J gene is TRBJ1-4, the V gene TRBV29-1; TRBD1 matches at 8 bases. This CDR3 is 13 amino acids long. Germline assignment: CDR1 SQVTM and CDR2 ANQGSEA. Germline trimming cut 6 bases from V and 6 bases from J; bases unmatched to any gene: 6. The CDR3 region has the DNA TGCAGCGTCATGACAGGGGCCGATGAAAAACTGTTTTTT. Residues: CSVMTGADEKLFF.

The rearrangement links TRBV5-1 to TRBJ2-7; 8 bases line up with TRBD2. Germline V gene data show CDR1 as SGHRS and CDR2 as YFSETQ. The CDR3 runs 14 residues. J lost 5 bases, V lost 6 bases, and 10 bases had no gene match. The CDR3 nucleotides are TGCGCCAGCACCCGGGGGGGAATTGGGGACGAGCAGTACTTC. It is translated as CASTRGGIGDEQYF.

In its sample, this clone was seen once. V is TRBV28 and J is TRBJ2-7; 11 bases align to TRBD2. The ends lost 0 bases at V and 4 bases at J; junction bases unmatched: 2. Germline loops: CDR1 MDHEN, CDR2 SYDVKM. This CDR3 contains 15 residues. The CDR3 spells CASSLWSSGRYEQYF. DNA for the CDR3: TGTGCCAGCAGTTTATGGTCTAGCGGGAGGTACGAGCAGTACTTC. Based on the CDR3 plus reference TRBV28 and TRBJ2-7, the full variable domain is DVKVTQSSRYLVKRTGEKVFLECVQDMDHENMFWYRQDPGLGLRLIYFSYDVKMKEKGDIPEGYSVSREKKERFSLILESASTNQTSMYLCASSLWSSGRYEQYFGPGTRLTVT.

This clone occurred a few times. This sequence joins TRBV5-4 and TRBJ2-3; TRBD2 matches at 12 bases. The CDR3 contains 16 residues. J lost 1 base, V lost 2 bases, and 2 bases had no gene match. Germline loops: CDR1 SGHNT, CDR2 YYREEE (reference sequence). The CDR3, as DNA: TGTGCCAGCAGCTTAGGGACTAGCGGGCGCACAGATACGCAGTATTTT. Encoded protein: CASSLGTSGRTDTQYF.

The chain uses TRBV5-1 and TRBJ1-2; D may be TRBD1 (5 bases). Germline CDR1 SGHRS, CDR2 YFSETQ. The V end lost 0 bases, the J end lost 4 bases, and 13 bases lay between the germline ends. This CDR3 has 15 residues. CDR3 sequence reads: CASSLEGKGGYGYTF. In DNA form, the CDR3 reads TGCGCCAGCAGCTTGGAGGGGAAGGGAGGCTATGGCTACACCTTC.

This chain links TRBV27 with TRBJ1-5; 8 nucleotides agree with TRBD1. The J segment lost 4 bases and the V segment lost 7 bases, leaving 3 bases of the junction unmatched. The CDR3 runs 13 residues. Germline V gene lookup returns CDR1 MNHEY and CDR2 SMNVEV (reference sequence). The CDR3: CASKTGENQPQHF. CDR3 coding DNA: TGTGCCAGCAAGACAGGGGAGAATCAGCCCCAGCATTTT.

This clone has more than one count but fewer than ten. The CDR3 protein is CASSLSLAGRSEQYF. CDR3 nucleotides: TGTGCCAGCAGCCTATCCCTAGCGGGGAGGAGCGAGCAGTACTTC. The rearrangement links TRBV7-2 to TRBJ2-7; 9 bases fit TRBD2. The CDR3 sequence is 15 residues long. J was trimmed by 6 bases and V by 5 bases; bases with no gene match: 11. Germline-derived CDR1 and CDR2 are SGHTA and FQGNSA.

The chain recombines TRBV19 with TRBJ1-6, with 8 nucleotides matching TRBD1. Per germline, CDR1 LNHDA and CDR2 SQIVND (reference sequence). The CDR3 contains 16 residues. V lost 7 bases and J lost 6; bases outside the gene matches: 11. The CDR3 region is CASNNWDRRPNSPLHF. The CDR3 DNA reads as TGTGCCAGTAATAACTGGGACAGGAGACCTAATTCACCCCTCCACTTT.

The chain couples TRBV11-2 to TRBJ2-3; tentatively, D is TRBD2 (7 bases). Germline assignment: CDR1 SGHAT and CDR2 FQNNGV. V was clipped by 5 bases and J by 6 bases, with 18 bases between them. The CDR3 length is 15 residues. The CDR3 here is CASSPWGGLGDTQYF. As DNA, the CDR3 is TGTGCCAGCAGCCCCTGGGGGGGCCTAGGGGATACGCAGTATTTT.

The chain recombines TRBV5-1 with TRBJ2-7; 14 bases agree with TRBD2. The CDR3 is made up of 17 amino acids. V lost 4 bases, J lost 0 bases, and 6 bases stayed unmatched. CDR1 and CDR2 (germline): SGHRS, YFSETQ. The CDR3 loop is CASSGGLAGGPSYEQYF. Written as DNA, the CDR3 is TGCGCCAGCAGCGGAGGACTAGCGGGGGGCCCCTCCTACGAGCAGTACTTC.

This clone was seen only a few times. Germline and junction disagree at one end, which may indicate a read error. The rearrangement links TRBV5-1 to TRBJ2-7, with 8 positions matching TRBD1. This CDR3 is 13 amino acids long. The germline gives CDR1 SGHRS, CDR2 YFSETQ. The CDR3 bases are TGCGCCAGCAGCTTGCTAAAACGTAGGACAGGGTCTTGG. Translation gives CASSLLKRRTGSW. Supplemented by reference TRBV5-1 and TRBJ2-7, the full variable domain reads KAGVTQTPRYLIKTRGQQVTLSCSPISGHRSVSWYQQTPGQGLQFLFEYFSETQRNKGNFPGRFSGRQFSNSRSEMNVSTLELGDSALYLCASSLLKRRTGSWGPGTRLTVT.

V usage is TRBV18 and J usage is TRBJ1-1, with TRBD1 matching over 7 bases. The CDR3 loop spans 14 amino acids. Losses at the gene ends were 6 bases for V and 0 bases for J; bases not matched to a gene: 4. Looked up from germline, CDR1 is KGHSH and CDR2 is LQKENI. Here the CDR3 reads CASSSGQMNTEAFF. The CDR3 DNA sequence: TGTGCCAGCTCGTCGGGACAGATGAACACTGAAGCTTTCTTT.

This clone showed up just a few times. The rearrangement joins TRBV7-9 to TRBJ2-1, with 7 positions matching TRBD2. Germline CDR1 SEHNR, CDR2 FQNEAQ (reference sequence). The CDR3 is 16 residues long. V shed 3 bases, J shed 2 bases, and the junction held 7 bases outside the gene matches. CDR3 amino acids: CASSLSGRPPYNEQFF. The CDR3, as DNA: TGTGCCAGCAGCTTGTCCGGGAGGCCCCCCTACAATGAGCAGTTCTTC.

The chain has TRBV28 and TRBJ2-2; no clear D gene. This CDR3 is built from 15 residues. V dropped 2 bases and J dropped 7 bases, with 14 bases sitting between them. Germline V lookup: CDR1 MDHEN, CDR2 SYDVKM. Written as DNA, the CDR3 is TGTGCCAGCAGTTTAATGAGAATCCACGGCGGGGAGCTGTTTTTT. Translation gives CASSLMRIHGGELFF.

The chain carries TRBV28 and TRBJ2-7; 8 nucleotides agree with TRBD1. From germline, CDR1 is MDHEN and CDR2 SYDVKM. This CDR3 comprises 15 residues. Trimming at V came to 6 bases and at J to 2 bases, leaving 9 bases not matched to a gene. CDR3 residues: CASSPSPGGPYEQYF. In DNA form, the CDR3 reads TGTGCCAGCAGCCCTTCCCCAGGGGGCCCCTACGAGCAGTACTTC.

The genes are TRBV4-1 and TRBJ2-1, with D possibly TRBD2 on 5 matching bases. Germline V gives CDR1 MGHRA, CDR2 YSYEKL. The CDR3 sequence is 16 residues long. Trimming removed 1 base from V and 2 bases from J, with 12 bases in between. CDR3 region: CASSQASDYTYNEQFF. CDR3 DNA: TGCGCCAGCAGCCAAGCTAGTGACTACACCTACAATGAGCAGTTCTTC.

This clone was counted a few times. The chain recombines TRBV11-3 with TRBJ2-7; the match to TRBD2 covers 10 bases. With 1 base clipped from V and 4 bases from J, the junction kept 4 bases outside the gene matches. The CDR3 contains 15 residues. CDR1 and CDR2 from the germline V gene are SGHNT and YENEEA. The CDR3 nucleotides read TGTGCCAGCAGCTTAGGGAGCGGGGGGGCGTACGAGCAGTACTTC. Protein: CASSLGSGGAYEQYF.

This chain uses TRBV6-6 with TRBJ1-1; 8 bases are a match to TRBD1. The CDR3 has 15 amino acids. Germline loops: CDR1 MNHNY, CDR2 SVGAGI (reference sequence). V dropped 6 bases and J dropped 5; count of bases not matched to a gene: 11. The CDR3 sequence: CASRDRASSRTEAFF. Written as DNA, the CDR3 is TGTGCCAGCAGGGACAGGGCTTCGTCGAGAACTGAAGCTTTCTTT.

This clone showed up just once. The chain combines TRBV18 with TRBJ2-3; 11 bases match TRBD1. This CDR3 is 14 amino acids long. CDR1 is KGHSH and CDR2 is LQKENI in the germline V gene. The junction had 0 bases not matched to a gene; V was cut back by 1 base and J by 6 bases. Written as DNA, the CDR3 is TGTGCCAGCTCACCACGGGACAGGGGGGATACGCAGTATTTT. Residues: CASSPRDRGDTQYF.

The chain combines TRBV27 with TRBJ2-3; 14 bases align to TRBD2. The junction had 7 bases not matched to a gene; V was cut back by 6 bases and J by 2 bases. The germline gives CDR1 MNHEY, CDR2 SMNVEV (reference sequence). This CDR3 contains 17 residues. The CDR3 reads CASRRTSGGSLTDTQYF. Written as DNA, the CDR3 is TGTGCCAGCAGGCGGACTAGCGGGGGGTCCCTCACAGATACGCAGTATTTT.

The chain couples TRBV18 to TRBJ2-5; maybe TRBD1 (6 bases). The CDR3 is 14 amino acids. Germline CDR1 is KGHSH and CDR2 is LQKENI. Trimming shortened V by 3 bases and J by 1 base, and 9 bases separated the two germline ends. The DNA for the CDR3 is TGTGCCAGCTCACCGGACAGCGGCCAAGAGACCCAGTACTTC. Translated: CASSPDSGQETQYF.